Here is one TCR beta chain with its context. The antigen remains undetermined. This specimen comes from a study of beta chain features in type 1 diabetes. General study results and limits: Over-representation of high TCR-expressing cells was a possible consequence of cDNA sequencing.

Reverse transcription of all isolated RNA meant that expressed TCRB transcripts were sequenced. Sequencing was performed with immunoSEQ multiplex PCR; in TCRdb, only in-frame clones are kept and a portion is missing. The table includes under 500,000 clones, around 30% detected once. V was pared by 0 bases and J by 5 bases, with 11 bases between. Germline V gene lookup returns CDR1 SGDLS and CDR2 YYNGEE. This CDR3 region has 14 residues. The receptor was derived from a man aged 18 to 30 in good health. The source material was naive CD4+ T cells from blood. The J gene is TRBJ1-2, the V gene TRBV9; no clear D. CDR3 nucleotides: TGTGCCAGCAGCGTAGTCGGGGTGCCTTATGGCTACACCTTC. This sequence encodes CASSVVGVPYGYTF.